The text below deals with one TCR beta chain. Its target is unknown. Germline-derived CDR1 and CDR2 are SGHRS and YFSETQ. With V trimmed by 0 bases and J by 7 bases, 9 bases remained unmatched. The CDR3 consists of 15 residues. The data are from a study of cytomegalovirus exposure and HLA in healthy donors. Study results and limitations: In vitro, three CMV-associated chains proved specific for CMV antigens. As a later analysis showed, several of the most significant clusters appeared to be linked to common viral pathogens. In a later analysis, across HLA loci, associated TCR counts were highest for DRB1, lowest for HLA-C. Because they were indistinguishable, some V segments, including TRBV6-2 and TRBV6-3, were excluded.

In the PCR, 60 Vbeta and 13 Jbeta primers were used. Some clones are missing from TCRdb's copy, which holds only in-frame ones; the method was immunoSEQ multiplex PCR. The table lists 150,000 to 200,000 clones, 75% to 85% of them singletons, with around 0.4% in the top ten. This sequence originates from a male donor in good health and CMV-seropositive. Input material: PBMCs. The genes are TRBV5-1 and TRBJ1-1, with 7 bases lining up with TRBD1. Here the CDR3 reads CASSLGDSQQGEAFF. In nucleotides, the CDR3 is TGCGCCAGCAGCTTGGGGGACAGCCAACAGGGTGAAGCTTTCTTT.